The 7 T cell receptor beta chains in this list originate from one sample, sequenced in a study of cytomegalovirus exposure and HLA in healthy donors. This PCR relied on a set of 60 Vbeta primers and 13 Jbeta primers. Assay used: immunoSEQ multiplex PCR; TCRdb lists only in-frame clones, some missing. The table lists approximately 160,000 clones, just under 80% of them singletons. Source material: PBMCs. The receptors stem from a woman aged 50 to 60 in good health and CMV-seropositive.

CDR3 sequence (DNA): TGCGCCAGCAGCTTGGGCCCATATCTAGGAGCCGGGGAGCTGTTTTTT. This encodes CASSLGPYLGAGELFF. The chain links TRBV5-1 to TRBJ2-2; unclear D gene. The CDR3 contains 16 residues. The germline V and J ends were trimmed by 0 bases and 6 bases, with 15 bases remaining between them. The germline V gene encodes CDR1 SGHRS and CDR2 YFSETQ.

The V call is TRBV9, the J call TRBJ1-1; D is possibly TRBD1 (6 bases). This CDR3 has 16 residues. Germline V gene lookup returns CDR1 SGDLS and CDR2 YYNGEE. Trimming pared 4 bases from V and 10 bases from J, leaving 26 bases between. CDR3 protein: CASSPGAPTEPKGAFF. The DNA of the CDR3 is TGTGCCAGCAGCCCAGGGGCCCCGACAGAACCGAAAGGAGCTTTCTTT.

This clone has a handful of counts. The chain recombines TRBV4-2 with TRBJ2-3; a weak D match, TRBD2 (5 bases). In germline, CDR1 is LGHNA, CDR2 YNFKEQ. The CDR3 has 12 residues. V was cut by 5 bases and J by 5 bases, with 8 bases left in between. The CDR3 coding sequence is TGTGCCAGCAGCTTCCGGGGAGATACGCAGTATTTT. Translation gives CASSFRGDTQYF.

V and J are TRBV6-6 and TRBJ1-1; possibly TRBD1 for D (5 bases). Trimming took off 4 bases at V and 5 bases at J, with 14 bases between the two ends. The germline gives CDR1 MNHNY, CDR2 SVGAGI (reference sequence). CDR3 length: 14 amino acids. The DNA of the CDR3 is TGTGCCAGCAGTTCAGGAGGGGTTTCGACTGAAGCTTTCTTT. It encodes CASSSGGVSTEAFF.

A few counts support this clone. This chain links TRBV5-6 with TRBJ2-2; a weak D match, TRBD2 (5 bases). This CDR3 has 16 amino acids. Trimming took 2 bases from V and 3 from J, leaving 14 bases between them. Germline V gene lookup returns CDR1 SGHDT and CDR2 YYEEEE. The CDR3 protein is CASSFFDSRDTGELFF. CDR3 DNA: TGTGCCAGCAGCTTCTTCGATTCGAGGGACACCGGGGAGCTGTTTTTT.

Concerning this clone: Sequence at one end of the junction differs from germline and may be a read error. The chain is built from TRBV7-9 and TRBJ2-7, with D perhaps matching TRBD1 (6 bases). Germline V CDR1 and CDR2: SEHNR, FQNEAQ (reference sequence). The CDR3 covers 12 residues. This chain's CDR3 is CSSTQGSYEQYF. DNA for the CDR3: TGTTCCAGCACCCAGGGGTCATACGAGCAGTACTTC.

The J gene is TRBJ2-2, the V gene TRBV5-1; TRBD2 aligns across 7 bases. The V gene's germline CDR1 is SGHRS and CDR2 YFSETQ. J was trimmed by 5 bases and V by 7 bases; bases with no gene match: 11. The CDR3 contains 15 residues. This chain's CDR3 is CASGRLAGVTGELFF. The CDR3 bases are TGCGCCAGCGGCAGACTAGCTGGGGTGACCGGGGAGCTGTTTTTT.